These 23 T cell receptor beta chains originate from one sample sequenced in a study of T cell changes during pregnancy in multiple sclerosis (dated by TCRdb to about 2019). Library generation was performed with the immunoSEQ multiplex PCR assay. TCRdb's version of the immuneACCESS table is confined to in-frame rearrangements and falls short of the full clone set. An unresolved V gene accounts for under half of the shortfall where checked; the remainder is of unknown origin. The sample yields around 45,000 clones; approximately 91% were counted once. Together, the top ten hold 0.5% of the sample. Sequenced here: CD4+ T cells from peripheral blood mononuclear cells, sampled in the second trimester of pregnancy. The receptor source for this set is a female donor in good health, enrolled as a control in a pregnancy study.

This rearrangement joins TRBV7-2 to TRBJ2-7; D unclear. The ends were cut back, 5 bases at V and 3 bases at J, with 14 bases in the middle. The CDR3 length is 14 residues. CDR1 and CDR2 (germline): SGHTA, FQGNSA. Here the CDR3 reads CASSVVGGYYEQYF. CDR3 DNA sequence: TGTGCCAGCAGCGTAGTTGGCGGTTACTACGAGCAGTACTTC.

V usage is TRBV19 and J usage is TRBJ2-7; 7 positions match TRBD2. The CDR3 is 14 amino acids. The V segment lost 7 bases and the J segment 3 bases; nucleotides outside the gene matches: 9. Germline V CDR1 and CDR2: LNHDA, SQIVND (reference sequence). The CDR3 loop reads CASKSSRGNYEQYF. The CDR3 nucleotides are TGTGCCAGTAAGTCCTCGCGGGGGAACTACGAGCAGTACTTC.

The rearrangement joins TRBV9 to TRBJ1-5; D is unresolved. The CDR3 runs 16 residues. The V and J ends lost 0 bases and 7 bases respectively, with 17 bases between them. The germline V gene encodes CDR1 SGDLS and CDR2 YYNGEE. CDR3 sequence: CASSVEYKPFMQPQHF. The CDR3 DNA sequence: TGTGCCAGCAGCGTAGAATATAAGCCGTTTATGCAGCCCCAGCATTTT.

The rearrangement joins TRBV2 to TRBJ1-4; 8 bases agree with TRBD1. The V segment lost 5 bases and the J segment 10 bases; nucleotides outside the gene matches: 3. The germline V gene has CDR1 SNHLY and CDR2 FYNNEI. The CDR3 is 12 amino acids. The DNA of the CDR3 is TGTGCCAGCAGTTACACAGGGGGAAAACTGTTTTTT. It encodes CASSYTGGKLFF.

The CDR3 loop reads CASSPSGGEQFF. The CDR3 DNA sequence: TGTGCCAGCAGCCCGAGCGGTGGCGAGCAGTTCTTC. The genes are TRBV7-6 and TRBJ2-1, with D possibly matching TRBD2 (5 bases). The CDR3 covers 12 residues. Trimming shortened V by 5 bases and J by 10 bases, and 12 bases separated the two germline ends. Germline V gene sequence: CDR1 SGHVS, CDR2 FNYEAQ.

The chain employs TRBV23-1 and TRBJ2-3; 12 bases are shared with TRBD2. TRBV23-1 is given ORF status, its function remaining uncertain. Trimming at V came to 5 bases and at J to 2 bases, leaving 8 bases not matched to a gene. This CDR3 region has 17 residues. In DNA form, the CDR3 reads TGCGCCAGCAGTACCCGGACTAGCGGGGACCTCACAGATACGCAGTATTTT. This translates into CASSTRTSGDLTDTQYF.

The chain uses TRBV9 and TRBJ2-1; maybe TRBD2 (6 bases). The germline CDR1 and CDR2 sequences are SGDLS and YYNGEE. The CDR3 has 14 residues. V was trimmed by 3 bases and J by 7 bases, leaving 14 bases between them. CDR3 amino acids: CASSGGGGVNEQFF. The DNA for the CDR3 is TGTGCCAGCAGCGGGGGCGGCGGGGTTAATGAGCAGTTCTTC.

V is TRBV27 and J is TRBJ2-3, with D perhaps matching TRBD2 (6 bases). The CDR3 totals 14 residues. V was pared by 8 bases and J by 3 bases, with 15 bases between. The germline gives CDR1 MNHEY, CDR2 SMNVEV (reference sequence). CDR3: CASFQGLGTDTQYF. The CDR3 DNA reads as TGTGCCAGCTTCCAGGGACTGGGGACAGATACGCAGTATTTT.

The chain employs TRBV5-6 and TRBJ2-5; 11 positions agree with TRBD1. V gave up 3 bases and J gave up 5 bases; unmatched junction bases: 3. Germline CDR1 is SGHDT and CDR2 is YYEEEE. CDR3 length: 14 amino acids. CDR3 loop: CASSWDRGMETQYF. The CDR3 nucleotides are TGTGCCAGCAGCTGGGACAGGGGGATGGAGACCCAGTACTTC.

The rearrangement joins TRBV2 to TRBJ1-6; the D is unclear. The CDR3 runs 13 residues. The V gene lost 6 bases and the J gene lost 7 bases, with 10 bases spanning the gap. From germline, CDR1 is SNHLY and CDR2 FYNNEI. In DNA, the CDR3 is TGTGCCAGCAGCGCTTCCCTAAATTCACCCCTCCACTTT. Protein product: CASSASLNSPLHF.

This clone was observed a single time. V is TRBV18 and J is TRBJ2-7; TRBD2 agrees at 15 bases. CDR3 length equals 17 residues. Losses at the gene ends were 3 bases for V and 1 base for J; bases not matched to a gene: 4. CDR1 KGHSH and CDR2 LQKENI come from the germline V gene. The chain's CDR3 is CASSPGLAGGTSYEQYF. The CDR3 nucleotides are TGTGCCAGCTCACCGGGACTAGCGGGGGGTACATCCTACGAGCAGTACTTC.

The rearrangement links TRBV5-1 to TRBJ2-1, with 11 bases fitting TRBD1. CDR1 is SGHRS and CDR2 is YFSETQ in the germline V gene. V gave up 3 bases and J gave up 5 bases; unmatched junction bases: 7. CDR3 length: 16 residues. The CDR3 coding sequence is TGCGCCAGCAGCTCACGGACAGGGGGCATCAACAATGAGCAGTTCTTC. Translated, it gives CASSSRTGGINNEQFF.

The genes are TRBV7-9 and TRBJ1-4; 11 nucleotides align to TRBD1. J gave up 8 bases and V 4 bases, and 0 bases lay outside the gene matches. In germline, CDR1 is SEHNR, CDR2 FQNEAQ (reference sequence). CDR3 length: 13 residues. The CDR3 nucleotides read TGTGCCAGCAGCTGGACAGGGGGCGAAAAACTGTTTTTT. The encoded protein is CASSWTGGEKLFF.

The chain employs TRBV30 and TRBJ1-2; TRBD1 agrees at 9 bases. CDR1 and CDR2 from the germline V gene are GTSNPN and SVGIG (reference sequence). The CDR3 contains 15 residues. V dropped 0 bases and J dropped 8; count of bases not matched to a gene: 10. CDR3 sequence: CAWSVPGQGKNGYTF. Written as DNA, the CDR3 is TGTGCCTGGAGTGTTCCGGGACAGGGAAAAAACGGCTACACCTTC.

V is TRBV27 and J is TRBJ1-1, with D maybe TRBD1 (6 bases). This CDR3 spans 14 amino acids. V gave up 3 bases and J gave up 1 base, with 9 bases separating them. Germline-derived CDR1 and CDR2 are MNHEY and SMNVEV (reference sequence). In nucleotides, the CDR3 is TGTGCCAGCAGTTTCAGGGGTTCGAACACTGAAGCTTTCTTT. Protein product: CASSFRGSNTEAFF.

V gene TRBV2 combines with J gene TRBJ2-3, with D possibly matching TRBD1 (6 bases). Trimming pared 6 bases from V and 1 base from J, leaving 17 bases between. Germline CDR1 and CDR2: SNHLY and FYNNEI. This CDR3 has 16 residues. CDR3 bases: TGTGCCAGCAGACAGAGACAGGTGCCGGGCACAGATACGCAGTATTTT. It is translated as CASRQRQVPGTDTQYF.

Concerning this clone: At one end, the junction sequence differs from germline, possibly due to a read error. V usage is TRBV7-7 and J usage is TRBJ2-1; 7 bases match TRBD2. This CDR3 is 15 amino acids long. The V gene's germline CDR1 is SSHAT and CDR2 FNYEAQ (reference sequence). The DNA for the CDR3 is TGTGCTAGCATTAGAGGCGGGGGCTCCTACAATGAGCAGTTCTTC. Translating gives CASIRGGGSYNEQFF.

This clone appeared many times. The chain employs TRBV4-2 and TRBJ2-2; D gene ambiguous. Germline CDR1 is LGHNA and CDR2 is YNFKEQ. The CDR3 spans 12 residues. Trimming took 4 bases from V and 5 from J, leaving 5 bases between them. The DNA of the CDR3 is TGTGCCAGCAGCCCGAGGACCGGGGAGCTGTTTTTT. Amino acid sequence: CASSPRTGELFF.

To note about this clone: The junction departs from the called germline gene at one end, perhaps through a read error. This rearrangement joins TRBV7-2 to TRBJ2-5; the D gene is possibly TRBD2 (6 bases). CDR1 is SGHTA, CDR2 FQGNSA, per germline. The CDR3 covers 13 residues. The CDR3 DNA follows: TGTGCCAGCAGCTTACCCCCGGGAGAGGCCCAGTACTTC. Translating it yields CASSLPPGEAQYF. The variable domain in full, completed from reference TRBV7-2 and TRBJ2-5, reads GAGVSQSPSNKVTEKGKDVELRCDPISGHTALYWYRQSLGQGLEFLIYFQGNSAPDKSGLPSDRFSAERTGGSVSTLTIQRTQQEDSAVYLCASSLPPGEAQYFGPGTRLLVL.

This chain uses TRBV7-8 with TRBJ2-1; possible D gene TRBD2, 6 bases. Deletions cut 1 base from V and 9 bases from J, with 13 bases between. Germline CDR1 is SGHVS and CDR2 is FQNEAQ. This CDR3 is built from 14 residues. CDR3 protein: CASSLVEGSSEQFF. For the CDR3, the DNA is TGTGCCAGCAGCTTAGTGGAGGGGAGCAGTGAGCAGTTCTTC.

This chain links TRBV5-6 with TRBJ1-2; TRBD1 matches at 7 bases. V lost 0 bases and J lost 7; bases outside the gene matches: 9. Germline V lookup: CDR1 SGHDT, CDR2 YYEEEE. The CDR3 spans 15 residues. In DNA, the CDR3 is TGTGCCAGCAGCTTGGCGGGTATGACAGGGAGTGGCTACACCTTC. Its protein product is CASSLAGMTGSGYTF.

This clone was detected once. The CDR3 here is CASRRPGQGSNEQFF. CDR3 bases: TGTGCCAGCAGACGGCCGGGACAGGGTTCTAATGAGCAGTTCTTC. The gene calls are TRBV28 and TRBJ2-1; TRBD1 matches 9 bases. Germline assignment: CDR1 MDHEN and CDR2 SYDVKM. This CDR3 has 15 amino acids. The V and J ends lost 6 bases and 7 bases, in that order; junction bases with no gene match: 10.

The chain has TRBV28 and TRBJ2-7; tentative D call: TRBD2 (6 bases). This CDR3 is built from 15 residues. V lost 5 bases, J lost 5 bases, and 19 bases lay in between. The germline V gene encodes CDR1 MDHEN and CDR2 SYDVKM. Here the CDR3 reads CASSTVWTTLDEQYF. CDR3 bases: TGTGCCAGCAGTACCGTGTGGACTACCTTAGACGAGCAGTACTTC.